This is a list of T cell receptor beta chains from one sample in a study of memory CD4+ T cells and cytomegalovirus serostatus. Libraries were prepared by immunoSEQ multiplex PCR; TCRdb keeps only in-frame clonotypes and omits some of them. The profile shows tens of thousands of clones, less than 85% of them singletons. Input material: memory CD4+ T cells from blood. The receptors shown here come from an adult in good health and CMV-seronegative. CDR3s include the opening cysteine and the closing phenylalanine or tryptophan. Each record gives: V gene, D gene, clone size, J gene, CDR3 protein, CDR3 DNA. A D gene is named only where the DNA matches it firmly. Clone size appears in some rows only: once, few, many, or a class for an expanded clone.

>TRBV6-1|-|-|TRBJ1-5
CVTVEGRRLGQPQHF
TGTGTCACAGTGGAGGGACGGCGGCTAGGGCAGCCCCAGCATTTT
>TRBV7-9|TRBD1|-|TRBJ1-4
CASSLAAAGTGGGKLFF
TGTGCCAGCAGCTTAGCGGCAGCCGGGACAGGGGGCGGAAAACTGTTTTTT
>TRBV11-2|TRBD1|-|TRBJ1-2
CASSLSRDSQNYGYTF
TGTGCCAGCAGCTTGAGCCGGGACAGCCAGAACTATGGCTACACCTTC
>TRBV12-5|-|-|TRBJ2-2
CASGLSSGWAGELFF
TGTGCTAGTGGTTTGAGCTCCGGATGGGCCGGGGAGCTGTTTTTT
>TRBV13|TRBD2|-|TRBJ2-5
CASSRQGLAGEQETQYF
TGTGCCAGCAGCCGCCAAGGACTAGCGGGGGAACAAGAGACCCAGTACTTC
>TRBV7-9|TRBD1|few|TRBJ1-6
CATDYRGGTPLHF
TGTGCCACCGACTACAGGGGAGGTACACCCCTCCACTTT
>TRBV28|-|-|TRBJ2-5
CASSLSQVQETQYF
TGTGCCAGCAGTTTATCGCAGGTCCAAGAGACCCAGTACTTC
>TRBV15|TRBD1|few|TRBJ2-7
CATSSSDRGGLYF
TGTGCCACCAGCAGTTCGGACAGGGGGGGTCTGTACTTC
>TRBV2|-|-|TRBJ1-2
CASSEDEGYTF
TGTGCCAGCAGTGAAGACGAAGGCTACACCTTC
>TRBV6-5|-|few|TRBJ2-3
CASSAQGTSTDTQYF
TGTGCCAGCAGTGCCCAGGGTACAAGCACAGATACGCAGTATTTT
>TRBV9|-|-|TRBJ1-2
CASTVGYGARDGYTF
TGTGCCAGCACCGTAGGATATGGGGCTCGGGATGGCTACACCTTC
>TRBV2|TRBD2|-|TRBJ2-2
CASNELAGGPTGELFF
TGTGCCAGCAATGAACTAGCGGGGGGGCCCACCGGGGAGCTGTTTTTT
>TRBV28|-|-|TRBJ1-2
CASTRPGPVSGYTF
TGTGCCAGCACCAGGCCCGGGCCAGTGTCCGGCTACACCTTC
>TRBV7-6|-|-|TRBJ1-6
CASSLAGRGSSPLHF
TGTGCCAGCAGCTTAGCGGGCAGGGGAAGTTCACCCCTCCACTTT
>TRBV6-1|-|-|TRBJ2-5
CASSELESGEQETQYF
TGTGCCAGCAGTGAATTGGAGTCAGGGGAGCAAGAGACCCAGTACTTC
>TRBV14|TRBD2|-|TRBJ2-1
CASSQRLLSGGAYNEQFF
TGTGCCAGCAGCCAACGATTGCTTAGCGGGGGGGCCTACAATGAGCAGTTCTTC
>TRBV7-8|-|-|TRBJ2-1
CASSLTEAYNEQFF
TGTGCCAGCAGCTTAACAGAAGCATACAATGAGCAGTTCTTC
>TRBV6-1|-|-|TRBJ2-1
CASTLDSTGDEQFF
TGTGCCAGCACCCTGGACTCAACCGGGGATGAGCAGTTCTTC
>TRBV12-5|-|-|TRBJ1-6
CASVDERVSPLHF
TGTGCTAGTGTGGATGAGAGGGTTTCACCCCTCCACTTT
>TRBV6-1|-|-|TRBJ2-5
CASSGPGKETQYF
TGTGCCAGCAGCGGACCTGGGAAGGAGACCCAGTACTTC
>TRBV18|-|once|TRBJ1-2
CASSPQGAYGYTF
TGTGCCAGCTCACCACAGGGAGCTTATGGCTACACCTTC
>TRBV5-1|-|-|TRBJ2-5
CASSYLTQETQYF
TGCGCCAGCAGCTACCTTACCCAAGAGACCCAGTACTTC
>TRBV7-3|-|once|TRBJ2-2
CASSSPGLSSTGELFF
TGTGCCAGCAGCTCCCCGGGACTCAGTTCCACCGGGGAGCTGTTTTTT